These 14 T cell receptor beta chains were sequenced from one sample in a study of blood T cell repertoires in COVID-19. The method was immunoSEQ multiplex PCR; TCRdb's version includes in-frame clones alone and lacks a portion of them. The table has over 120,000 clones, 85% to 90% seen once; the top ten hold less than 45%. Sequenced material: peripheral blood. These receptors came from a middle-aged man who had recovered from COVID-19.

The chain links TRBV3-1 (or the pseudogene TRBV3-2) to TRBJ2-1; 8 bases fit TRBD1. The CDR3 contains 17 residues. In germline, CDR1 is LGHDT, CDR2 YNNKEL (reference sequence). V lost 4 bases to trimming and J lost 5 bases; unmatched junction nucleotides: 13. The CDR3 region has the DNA TGTGCCAGCAGCCCTGTCCCTGACAGGGGAAAGAACAATGAGCAGTTCTTC. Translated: CASSPVPDRGKNNEQFF.

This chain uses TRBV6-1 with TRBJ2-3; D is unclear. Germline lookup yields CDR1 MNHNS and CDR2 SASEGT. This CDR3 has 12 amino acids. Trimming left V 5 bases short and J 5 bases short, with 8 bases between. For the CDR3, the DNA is TGTGCCAGCAGTACTACTAAAGATACGCAGTATTTT. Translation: CASSTTKDTQYF.

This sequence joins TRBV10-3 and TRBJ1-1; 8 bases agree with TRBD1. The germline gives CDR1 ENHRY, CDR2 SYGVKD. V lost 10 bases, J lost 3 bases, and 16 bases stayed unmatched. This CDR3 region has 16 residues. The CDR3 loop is CATRLGDRQGYTEAFF. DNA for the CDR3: TGTGCCACAAGGTTGGGGGACAGGCAGGGGTACACTGAAGCTTTCTTT.

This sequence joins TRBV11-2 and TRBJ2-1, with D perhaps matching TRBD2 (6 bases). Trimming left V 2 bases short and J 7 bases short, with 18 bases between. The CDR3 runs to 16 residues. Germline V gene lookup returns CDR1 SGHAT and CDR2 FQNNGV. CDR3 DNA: TGTGCCAGCAGCTTACGTGGTAGCGGCTGGTCTAATGAGCAGTTCTTC. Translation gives CASSLRGSGWSNEQFF. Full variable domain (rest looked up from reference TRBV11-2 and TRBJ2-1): EAGVAQSPRYKIIEKRQSVAFWCNPISGHATLYWYQQILGQGPKLLIQFQNNGVVDDSQLPKDRFSAERLKGVDSTLKIQPAKLEDSAVYLCASSLRGSGWSNEQFFGPGTRLTVL.

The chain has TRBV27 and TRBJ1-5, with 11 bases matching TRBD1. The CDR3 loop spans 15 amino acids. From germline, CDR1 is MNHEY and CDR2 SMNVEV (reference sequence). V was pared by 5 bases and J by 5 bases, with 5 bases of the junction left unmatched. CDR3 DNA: TGTGCCAGCAGTCCCTGGACAGGGGGCGATCAGCCCCAGCATTTT. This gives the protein CASSPWTGGDQPQHF.

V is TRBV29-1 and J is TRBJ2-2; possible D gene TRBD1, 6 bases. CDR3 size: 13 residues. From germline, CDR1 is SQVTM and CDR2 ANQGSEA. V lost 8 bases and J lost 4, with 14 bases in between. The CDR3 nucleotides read TGCAGCCTAACAGAAGGGGGCACCGGGGAGCTGTTTTTT. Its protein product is CSLTEGGTGELFF.

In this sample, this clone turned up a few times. The CDR3 DNA reads as TGCGCCAGCAGCCAAGACAGGGGTCGAGAGCAGTACTTC. Translated: CASSQDRGREQYF. The chain links TRBV4-1 to TRBJ2-7; D might be TRBD1 (6 bases). This CDR3 spans 13 amino acids. Trimming pared 0 bases from V and 7 bases from J, leaving 10 bases between. In germline, CDR1 is MGHRA, CDR2 YSYEKL.

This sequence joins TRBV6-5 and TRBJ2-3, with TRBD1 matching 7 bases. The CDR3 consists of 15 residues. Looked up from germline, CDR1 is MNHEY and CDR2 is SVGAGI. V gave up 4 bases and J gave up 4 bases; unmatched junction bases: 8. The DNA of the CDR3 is TGTGCCAGCAGTTCTCAGACAGGGAATCCAGATACGCAGTATTTT. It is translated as CASSSQTGNPDTQYF.

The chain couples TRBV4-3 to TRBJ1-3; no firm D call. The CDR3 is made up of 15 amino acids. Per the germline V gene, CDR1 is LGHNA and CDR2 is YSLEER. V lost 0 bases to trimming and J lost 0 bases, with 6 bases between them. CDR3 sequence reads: CASSQEHTSGNTIYF. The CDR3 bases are TGCGCCAGCAGCCAAGAGCACACCTCTGGAAACACCATATATTTT.

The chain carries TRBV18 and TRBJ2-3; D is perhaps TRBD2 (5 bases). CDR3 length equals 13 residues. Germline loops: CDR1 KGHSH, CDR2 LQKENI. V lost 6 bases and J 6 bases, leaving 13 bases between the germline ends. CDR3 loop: CASSPVAQDTQYF. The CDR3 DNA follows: TGTGCCAGCTCGCCCGTAGCGCAGGATACGCAGTATTTT.

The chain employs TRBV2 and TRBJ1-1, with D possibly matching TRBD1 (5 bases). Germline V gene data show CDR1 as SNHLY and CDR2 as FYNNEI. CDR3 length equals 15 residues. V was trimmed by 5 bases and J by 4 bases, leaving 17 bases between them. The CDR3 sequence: CASSLQSGVGTEAFF. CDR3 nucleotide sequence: TGTGCCAGCAGTCTCCAATCGGGGGTCGGCACTGAAGCTTTCTTT. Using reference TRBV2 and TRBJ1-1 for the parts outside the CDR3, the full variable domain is EPEVTQTPSHQVTQMGQEVILRCVPISNHLYFYWYRQILGQKVEFLVSFYNNEISEKSEIFDDQFSVERPDGSNFTLKIRSTKLEDSAMYFCASSLQSGVGTEAFFGQGTRLTVV.

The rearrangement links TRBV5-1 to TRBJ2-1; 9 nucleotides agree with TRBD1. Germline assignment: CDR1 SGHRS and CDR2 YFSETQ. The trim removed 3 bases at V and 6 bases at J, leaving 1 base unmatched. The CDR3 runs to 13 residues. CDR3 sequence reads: CASSWDRANEQFF. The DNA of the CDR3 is TGCGCCAGCAGCTGGGACAGGGCCAATGAGCAGTTCTTC.

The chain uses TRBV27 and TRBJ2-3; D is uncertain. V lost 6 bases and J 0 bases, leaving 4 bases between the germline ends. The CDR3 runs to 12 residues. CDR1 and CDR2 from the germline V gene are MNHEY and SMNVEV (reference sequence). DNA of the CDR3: TGTGCCAGCAGAACTAGCACAGATACGCAGTATTTT. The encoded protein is CASRTSTDTQYF.

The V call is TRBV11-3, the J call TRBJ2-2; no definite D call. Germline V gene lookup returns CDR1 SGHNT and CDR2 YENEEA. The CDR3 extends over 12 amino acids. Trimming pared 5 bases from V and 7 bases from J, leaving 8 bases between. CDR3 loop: CASSLPLGELFF. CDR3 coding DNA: TGTGCCAGCAGCCTACCCCTCGGGGAGCTGTTTTTT.